This passage covers 11 T cell receptor beta chains from one sample sequenced in a study of T cells in Graves' hyperthyroidism and ophthalmopathy. Researchers took RNA transcripts and amplified the TCR beta CDR3 regions from them. First-round RT-PCR with HTBI primers amplified the TCR CDR3 region. Each CDR3 protein is one row after TCRdb ran MiXCR on the multiplex PCR reads. Of some 570,000 distinct CDR3 sequences in the sample, about a sixth were seen once. Sequencing input: blood. These receptors were obtained from a woman younger than 30 with Graves' ophthalmopathy.

This clonotype was seen a few times. The V gene is TRBV14, the J gene TRBJ1-5, with no clear D. This CDR3 spans 10 amino acids. Germline CDR1 SGHDN, CDR2 FVKESK. V lost 6 bases and J 8 bases, leaving 5 bases between the germline ends. CDR3 DNA sequence: TGTGCCAGCAGTCAGGAGCCCCAGCATTTT. This gives the protein CASSQEPQHF.

The chain has TRBV7-9 and TRBJ2-3; 9 nucleotides match TRBD1. The CDR3 consists of 21 residues. Germline trimming cut 3 bases from V and 0 bases from J; bases unmatched to any gene: 19. CDR1 is SEHNR, CDR2 FQNEAQ, per germline (reference sequence). The chain's CDR3 is CASSLSDRGSWKELSTDTQYF. The CDR3 DNA reads TGTGCCAGCAGCTTGTCTGACAGGGGGAGTTGGAAAGAACTTAGCACAGATACGCAGTATTTT.

This clonotype was observed at least ten times. The chain carries TRBV20-1 and TRBJ1-1, with no clear D. Trimming stripped 6 bases from V and 7 bases from J, with 9 bases between. CDR1 DFQATT and CDR2 SNEGSKA come from the germline V gene (reference sequence). The CDR3 totals 10 residues. In DNA, the CDR3 is TGCAGTGCGAGGGAGGATGAAGCTTTCTTT. It specifies CSAREDEAFF.

V gene TRBV9 combines with J gene TRBJ2-1, with no clear D. The CDR3 loop spans 13 amino acids. The germline V and J ends were trimmed by 0 bases and 1 base, with 2 bases remaining between them. Per the germline V gene, CDR1 is SGDLS and CDR2 is YYNGEE. The CDR3 sequence: CASSVESYNEQFF. As DNA, the CDR3 is TGTGCCAGCAGCGTAGAGTCCTACAATGAGCAGTTCTTC. The whole variable domain, remainder taken from reference TRBV9 and TRBJ2-1, is DSGVTQTPKHLITATGQRVTLRCSPRSGDLSVYWYQQSLDQGLQFLIQYYNGEERAKGNILERFSAQQFPDLHSELNLSSLELGDSALYFCASSVESYNEQFFGPGTRLTVL.

This clonotype was counted between two and nine times. The chain employs TRBV28 and TRBJ1-3; no definite D call. This CDR3 spans 14 amino acids. CDR1 and CDR2 from the germline V gene are MDHEN and SYDVKM. Trimming took 3 bases from V and 3 from J, leaving 9 bases between them. CDR3 in DNA: TGTGCCAGCAGTTTTGCAGCATATGGAAACACCATATATTTT. Protein: CASSFAAYGNTIYF.

This clonotype was detected many times. The V gene is TRBV20-1, the J gene TRBJ2-7; TRBD2 matches at 11 bases. Losses at the gene ends were 1 base for V and 2 bases for J; bases not matched to a gene: 10. The V gene's germline CDR1 is DFQATT and CDR2 SNEGSKA (reference sequence). The CDR3 consists of 17 residues. The CDR3 DNA sequence: TGCAGTGCTAGAGGTGGAGCCCCTAGCGGGGGGCCCTACGAGCAGTACTTC. Protein product: CSARGGAPSGGPYEQYF.

The chain links TRBV28 to TRBJ1-2; D gene ambiguous. The CDR3 length is 12 residues. Germline V lookup: CDR1 MDHEN, CDR2 SYDVKM. The germline V and J ends were trimmed by 3 bases and 2 bases, with 4 bases remaining between them. The CDR3: CASSFVNYGYTF. The CDR3 DNA reads TGTGCCAGCAGTTTCGTGAACTATGGCTACACCTTC.

In regard to this clonotype: A much larger clone lies one base from this, so it may be a read error. This rearrangement joins TRBV6-2 or TRBV6-3 to TRBJ2-1, with 7 bases matching TRBD2. Germline CDR1 MNHEY, CDR2 SVGEGT. CDR3 length: 16 amino acids. The CDR3 spells CASSYWAGVTNNEQLF. The CDR3 DNA reads TGTGCCAGCAGTTACTGGGCGGGGGTAACGAACAATGAGCAGCTCTTC.

This clonotype was found many times. This chain uses TRBV30 with TRBJ1-1, with a tentative D call TRBD1 (6 bases). The germline V and J ends were trimmed by 4 bases and 3 bases, with 6 bases remaining between them. This CDR3 contains 11 residues. Germline assignment: CDR1 GTSNPN and CDR2 SVGIG (reference sequence). The CDR3 DNA is TGTGCCTGGAACAGGGACACTGAAGCTTTCTTT. Its protein product is CAWNRDTEAFF.

The J gene is TRBJ2-7, the V gene TRBV14; 8 bases match TRBD2. Germline-derived CDR1 and CDR2 are SGHDN and FVKESK. The CDR3 runs to 13 residues. With 9 bases clipped from V and 0 bases from J, the junction kept 4 bases outside the gene matches. The CDR3 nucleotides are TGTGCCAGGCGGGAGGCGCACTCCTACGAGCAGTACTTC. The encoded protein is CARREAHSYEQYF.

In this sample, this clonotype turned up a few times. This sequence joins TRBV10-2 and TRBJ2-7, with D possibly being TRBD2 (5 bases). The germline V gene encodes CDR1 WSHSY and CDR2 SAAADI. This CDR3 is built from 14 residues. Trimming stripped 2 bases from V and 0 bases from J, with 8 bases between. CDR3 DNA: TGCGCCAGCAGTGAGGTGGGGAGCTCCTACGAGCAGTACTTC. It translates to CASSEVGSSYEQYF.